This entry features one T cell receptor beta chain sequence. Assay used: immunoSEQ multiplex PCR; TCRdb lists only in-frame clones, some missing. The sample lists about 150,000 clones; roughly 84% were seen once. Patients of the Seattle cohort, enrolled during active infection, were followed longitudinally. The source of the sample is a study of blood T cell repertoires in COVID-19. Study information: Sample material is recorded as cDNA or gDNA derived from T cells, B-cell-depleted T cells, or PBMCs.

This CDR3 is 19 amino acids long. Trimming cost V 9 bases and J 3 bases; bases outside gene matches: 16. CDR1 and CDR2 from the germline V gene are LNHDA and SQIVND (reference sequence). The TCR was taken from a man between 60 and 70 years old with COVID-19, enrolled during active disease. This rearrangement joins TRBV19 to TRBJ2-6; 11 nucleotides match TRBD1. Sequences were obtained from peripheral blood. The CDR3 is CASGGLLGQGASGANVLTF. The CDR3 region has the DNA TGTGCCAGCGGGGGTCTTTTAGGACAGGGGGCAAGTGGGGCCAACGTCCTGACTTTC.